The 15 T cell receptor beta chains given below trace back to one sample, sequenced in a study of cytomegalovirus exposure and HLA in healthy donors. The PCR was carried out with 60 Vbeta primers and 13 Jbeta primers. TCRdb keeps only in-frame clones here, not all; method: immunoSEQ multiplex PCR. The profile shows fewer than 150,000 clones, about 70% of them singletons. Input material: PBMCs. Source of these receptors: a woman in her thirties or forties in good health and CMV-seronegative.

This sequence joins TRBV5-1 and TRBJ2-5; 8 bases align to TRBD1. The germline CDR1 and CDR2 sequences are SGHRS and YFSETQ. The CDR3 loop spans 15 amino acids. V dropped 3 bases and J dropped 4; count of bases not matched to a gene: 8. The CDR3 sequence is CASSWRTGRGETQYF. DNA for the CDR3: TGCGCCAGCAGCTGGAGGACAGGGCGTGGAGAGACCCAGTACTTC.

The CDR3 spells CASSYGLGQETQYF. The CDR3 DNA reads as TGTGCCAGCAGTTACGGACTAGGGCAAGAGACCCAGTACTTC. The chain carries TRBV28 and TRBJ2-5; 7 bases are shared with TRBD2. The CDR3 is 14 amino acids. Per germline, CDR1 MDHEN and CDR2 SYDVKM. The ends lost 4 bases at V and 2 bases at J; junction bases unmatched: 4.

The V and J genes are TRBV7-9 and TRBJ1-3, with D unclear. V shed 4 bases and J shed 0 bases, with 10 bases lying between them. This CDR3 spans 15 amino acids. In germline, CDR1 is SEHNR, CDR2 FQNEAQ (reference sequence). The CDR3 protein is CASSWGASSGNTIYF. CDR3 coding DNA: TGTGCCAGCAGCTGGGGAGCGAGCTCTGGAAACACCATATATTTT.

This clone was counted only a few times. The rearrangement joins TRBV6-5 to TRBJ1-5; a weak D match, TRBD1 (6 bases). Germline V gene data show CDR1 as MNHEY and CDR2 as SVGAGI. The V and J ends lost 6 bases and 11 bases respectively, with 23 bases between them. The CDR3 sequence is 15 residues long. CDR3 protein: CASRREGGSRGSQHF. CDR3 nucleotide sequence: TGTGCCAGCAGGAGGGAGGGGGGGAGTCGGGGGTCCCAGCATTTT.

The genes are TRBV29-1 and TRBJ1-1, with D perhaps matching TRBD1 (6 bases). The V and J ends lost 4 bases and 4 bases respectively, with 13 bases between them. CDR3 length: 13 amino acids. Germline V CDR1 and CDR2: SQVTM, ANQGSEA. CDR3: CSVVEGVGTEAFF. CDR3 coding DNA: TGCAGCGTTGTTGAGGGGGTGGGCACTGAAGCTTTCTTT. The full variable domain, with the rest looked up from reference TRBV29-1 and TRBJ1-1, is SAVISQKPSRDICQRGTSLTIQCQVDSQVTMMFWYRQQPGQSLTLIATANQGSEATYESGFVIDKFPISRPNLTFSTLTVSNMSPEDSSIYLCSVVEGVGTEAFFGQGTRLTVV.

The chain employs TRBV18 and TRBJ1-4; a possible D gene is TRBD1 (5 bases). The germline gives CDR1 KGHSH, CDR2 LQKENI. CDR3 length equals 16 residues. V shed 3 bases and J shed 8 bases, with 19 bases lying between them. The CDR3 sequence: CASSPSGTVSREKLFF. In nucleotides, the CDR3 is TGTGCCAGCTCACCCTCCGGGACTGTGAGTCGGGAAAAACTGTTTTTT.

This clone was found a few times. The V and J genes are TRBV6-5 and TRBJ2-3; D might be TRBD2 (6 bases). The CDR3 is made up of 14 amino acids. The V and J ends lost 2 bases and 0 bases respectively, with 6 bases between them. Looked up from germline, CDR1 is MNHEY and CDR2 is SVGAGI. The CDR3 nucleotides read TGTGCCAGCAGTTACGGGGGGAGCACAGATACGCAGTATTTT. Amino acids: CASSYGGSTDTQYF.

This clone was seen a few times. The rearrangement links TRBV6-1 to TRBJ2-6; D is unresolved. V dropped 6 bases and J dropped 0 bases, with 9 bases sitting between them. From germline, CDR1 is MNHNS and CDR2 SASEGT. The CDR3 has 15 amino acids. In DNA, the CDR3 is TGTGCCAGCAGGAATGGCCGCTCTGGGGCCAACGTCCTGACTTTC. Translating gives CASRNGRSGANVLTF.

The chain is built from TRBV11-2 and TRBJ2-3; D remains ambiguous. CDR3 size: 12 residues. The V gene lost 1 base and the J gene lost 5 bases, with 4 bases spanning the gap. Germline V gives CDR1 SGHAT, CDR2 FQNNGV. CDR3 nucleotides: TGTGCCAGCAGCTTAGTTAGAGATACGCAGTATTTT. Amino acids: CASSLVRDTQYF.

The chain recombines TRBV19 with TRBJ2-6; D is unclear. Trimming removed 10 bases at V and 0 bases at J, with 13 bases between. Germline V gene data show CDR1 as LNHDA and CDR2 as SQIVND (reference sequence). The CDR3 contains 15 residues. The CDR3 region is CATKLSRSGANVLTF. The CDR3 region has the DNA TGTGCCACCAAACTTTCCCGCTCTGGGGCCAACGTCCTGACTTTC.

This clone was counted once. V and J are TRBV28 and TRBJ2-5; 7 positions match TRBD2. Unmatched junction bases numbered 10, after V lost 6 bases and J lost 3 bases. Germline V lookup: CDR1 MDHEN, CDR2 SYDVKM. This CDR3 contains 15 residues. DNA for the CDR3: TGTGCCAGCAGCCCCCGTCGGGGGGAGGAAGAGACCCAGTACTTC. It specifies CASSPRRGEEETQYF.

In nucleotides, the CDR3 is TGTGCCAGCAGCGTTGAGGGTGGGACTGAAGCTTTCTTT. Its protein product is CASSVEGGTEAFF. V is TRBV9 and J is TRBJ1-1; D gene unclear. The germline V and J ends were trimmed by 2 bases and 5 bases, with 10 bases remaining between them. Germline lookup yields CDR1 SGDLS and CDR2 YYNGEE. This CDR3 comprises 13 residues.

The CDR3 bases are TGTGCCATCAGTGAGTCGAGTGGCGGAACTAGCACCGGGGAGCTGTTTTTT. This translates into CAISESSGGTSTGELFF. This chain links TRBV10-3 with TRBJ2-2; D might be TRBD2 (5 bases). CDR3 size: 17 residues. V lost 0 bases, J lost 4 bases, and 15 bases lay in between. Germline assignment: CDR1 ENHRY and CDR2 SYGVKD.

The V gene is TRBV7-2, the J gene TRBJ2-1, with 7 nucleotides matching TRBD2. The J segment lost 7 bases and the V segment lost 5 bases, leaving 8 bases of the junction unmatched. Germline CDR1 reads SGHTA; CDR2 reads FQGNSA. The CDR3 covers 14 residues. CDR3 bases: TGTGCCAGCAGCGCTCCCTGGGGGGGTAATGAGCAGTTCTTC. Its translation is CASSAPWGGNEQFF.

The V and J genes are TRBV9 and TRBJ2-6, with 15 nucleotides matching TRBD2. V was clipped by 1 base and J by 3 bases; unmatched bases: 8. This CDR3 has 20 amino acids. The germline gives CDR1 SGDLS, CDR2 YYNGEE. For the CDR3, the DNA is TGTGCCAGCAGCGTAATATCGACGGGACTAGCGGGAGGTGGGGCCAACGTCCTGACTTTC. This codes for CASSVISTGLAGGGANVLTF.